A selection of T cell receptor beta chains follows, all from one sample in a study of blood T cell repertoires in COVID-19. Sequencing was performed with immunoSEQ multiplex PCR; in TCRdb, only in-frame clones are kept and a portion is missing. The sample carries approximately 210,000 clones, around 82% recorded once. What was sequenced was PBMCs or T cells enriched from blood (not recorded which). Receptors originate from a man aged 25-45 years with acute COVID-19. Both conserved end residues are part of each CDR3. A D gene is named only where the DNA matches it firmly. Size tells how often a clone was seen (once, few, many) or the class of an expanded clone, and some rows leave it out.

J gene: TRBJ2-7; clone size: few; V gene: TRBV6-5; D gene: TRBD1; CDR3 length: 16; CDR3 DNA: TGTGCCAGCAGTTACTTTGAGGGGGGCAGGGGGCGCGAGCAGTACTTC; CDR3 protein: CASSYFEGGRGREQYF
J gene: TRBJ1-1; clone size: once; V gene: TRBV6-1; D gene: TRBD1; CDR3 length: 15; CDR3 DNA: TGTGCCAGCAGTGAAGTGGACGGGACAGCCACTGAAGCTTTCTTT; CDR3 protein: CASSEVDGTATEAFF
J gene: TRBJ1-1; clone size: .; V gene: TRBV13; D gene: .; CDR3 length: 15; CDR3 DNA: TGTGCCAGCAGCTCTCGACCTGCGGTGAACACTGAAGCTTTCTTT; CDR3 protein: CASSSRPAVNTEAFF
J gene: TRBJ1-1; clone size: .; V gene: TRBV12-3/TRBV12-4; D gene: .; CDR3 length: 13; CDR3 DNA: TGTGCCAGCAAGGAGGACCTGAACACTGAAGCTTTCTTT; CDR3 protein: CASKEDLNTEAFF
J gene: TRBJ2-1; clone size: once; V gene: TRBV28; D gene: .; CDR3 length: 14; CDR3 DNA: TGTGCCAGCCTCAGGGGGGCTCTTTACAATGAGCAGTTCTTC; CDR3 protein: CASLRGALYNEQFF
J gene: TRBJ2-2; clone size: medium-sized; V gene: TRBV6-5; D gene: .; CDR3 length: 14; CDR3 DNA: TGTGCCAGCAGTTACTCCGGCGGGACCGGGGAGCTGTTTTTT; CDR3 protein: CASSYSGGTGELFF
J gene: TRBJ2-1; clone size: few; V gene: TRBV6-5; D gene: TRBD2; CDR3 length: 12; CDR3 DNA: TGTGCCAGCAGTCCGCACGCGGGGGAAAACTTCTTC; CDR3 protein: CASSPHAGENFF
J gene: TRBJ2-5; clone size: few; V gene: TRBV6-5; D gene: .; CDR3 length: 11; CDR3 DNA: TGTGCCAGCAGTTTGCGGGAGACCCAGTACTTC; CDR3 protein: CASSLRETQYF
J gene: TRBJ2-7; clone size: .; V gene: TRBV3-1/TRBV3-2; D gene: TRBD2; CDR3 length: 16; CDR3 DNA: TGTGCCAGCAGCCAAGATTTCGGGGGGGACCTCTACGAGCAGTACTTC; CDR3 protein: CASSQDFGGDLYEQYF
J gene: TRBJ1-4; clone size: .; V gene: TRBV6-5; D gene: .; CDR3 length: 13; CDR3 DNA: TGTGCCACTAGCCGGGGGGATGGAGAAAAACTGTTTTTT; CDR3 protein: CATSRGDGEKLFF
J gene: TRBJ1-1; clone size: .; V gene: TRBV27; D gene: TRBD1; CDR3 length: 15; CDR3 DNA: TGTGCCAGCAGTTTTTCAGGGACAGGGGGCACTGAAGCTTTCTTT; CDR3 protein: CASSFSGTGGTEAFF
J gene: TRBJ1-5; clone size: .; V gene: TRBV30; D gene: .; CDR3 length: 12; CDR3 DNA: TGTGCCTGGAGTGTACAGAATCAGCCCCAGCATTTT; CDR3 protein: CAWSVQNQPQHF
J gene: TRBJ2-3; clone size: .; V gene: TRBV19; D gene: TRBD1; CDR3 length: 14; CDR3 DNA: TGTGCCAGTAGCCGGGGGACAGGGGGGGATACGCAGTATTTT; CDR3 protein: CASSRGTGGDTQYF
J gene: TRBJ1-5; clone size: .; V gene: TRBV5-4; D gene: .; CDR3 length: 13; CDR3 DNA: TGTGCCAGCAGCTTGGAGGCAGGTCAGCCCCAGCATTTT; CDR3 protein: CASSLEAGQPQHF
J gene: TRBJ1-3; clone size: .; V gene: TRBV6-1; D gene: TRBD1; CDR3 length: 16; CDR3 DNA: TGTGCCAGCAGTGAAAGGGACAGAGTACTGGGAAACACCATATATTTT; CDR3 protein: CASSERDRVLGNTIYF
J gene: TRBJ2-7; clone size: .; V gene: TRBV7-3; D gene: .; CDR3 length: 13; CDR3 DNA: TGTGCCAGCAGCCCAGACAGCTCCTACGAGCAGTACTTC; CDR3 protein: CASSPDSSYEQYF
J gene: TRBJ1-2; clone size: .; V gene: TRBV28; D gene: TRBD1; CDR3 length: 15; CDR3 DNA: TGTGCCAGCTGGGACAGGGGGGGCAGCGTGCGGGGCTACACCTTC; CDR3 protein: CASWDRGGSVRGYTF
J gene: TRBJ2-3; clone size: once; V gene: TRBV6-4; D gene: TRBD2; CDR3 length: 15; CDR3 DNA: TGTGCCAGCTCGGGACTAGCGGGGGTCGGAGATACGCAGTATTTT; CDR3 protein: CASSGLAGVGDTQYF
J gene: TRBJ2-5; clone size: once; V gene: TRBV27; D gene: TRBD1; CDR3 length: 17; CDR3 DNA: TGTGCCAGCAGTTTGTTTACCCCCGGGACAGGAAAAGAGACCCAGTACTTC; CDR3 protein: CASSLFTPGTGKETQYF
J gene: TRBJ2-5; clone size: .; V gene: TRBV7-3; D gene: TRBD2; CDR3 length: 15; CDR3 DNA: TGTGCCAGCAGCTTACGCGGGGGGGTCGAAGAGACCCAGTACTTC; CDR3 protein: CASSLRGGVEETQYF
J gene: TRBJ1-3; clone size: .; V gene: TRBV11-2; D gene: .; CDR3 length: 15; CDR3 DNA: TGTGCCAGCAGCCCAAGGAGGGAGACTGGAAACACCATATATTTT; CDR3 protein: CASSPRRETGNTIYF
J gene: TRBJ1-6; clone size: .; V gene: TRBV18; D gene: .; CDR3 length: 14; CDR3 DNA: TGTGCCAGCTCATATGCGGGGAATAATTCACCCCTCCACTTT; CDR3 protein: CASSYAGNNSPLHF
J gene: TRBJ1-2; clone size: once; V gene: TRBV10-2; D gene: TRBD1; CDR3 length: 13; CDR3 DNA: TGCGCCAGCAGTGGACAGGGAATTTATGGCTACACCTTC; CDR3 protein: CASSGQGIYGYTF
J gene: TRBJ1-6; clone size: .; V gene: TRBV27; D gene: TRBD1; CDR3 length: 15; CDR3 DNA: TGTGCCAGCAGACCAGAGGGACAGGGGTGGACACCCCTCCACTTT; CDR3 protein: CASRPEGQGWTPLHF
J gene: TRBJ2-2; clone size: .; V gene: TRBV19; D gene: TRBD2; CDR3 length: 15; CDR3 DNA: TGTGCCAGTAATGAGCTAGCGGGGGGGGCCGGGGAGCTGTTTTTT; CDR3 protein: CASNELAGGAGELFF
J gene: TRBJ2-2; clone size: .; V gene: TRBV18; D gene: .; CDR3 length: 12; CDR3 DNA: TGTGCCAGCTCACCCGACACCGGGGAGCTGTTTTTT; CDR3 protein: CASSPDTGELFF
J gene: TRBJ1-1; clone size: .; V gene: TRBV7-6; D gene: .; CDR3 length: 15; CDR3 DNA: TGTGCCAGCAGCCGTGAAACAGGGAGGAACACTGAAGCTTTCTTT; CDR3 protein: CASSRETGRNTEAFF
J gene: TRBJ2-2; clone size: .; V gene: TRBV7-6; D gene: .; CDR3 length: 14; CDR3 DNA: TGTGCCAGCAGCTTAATCCGGGTGCACGGGGAGCTGTTTTTT; CDR3 protein: CASSLIRVHGELFF
J gene: TRBJ1-4; clone size: .; V gene: TRBV12-3/TRBV12-4; D gene: .; CDR3 length: 13; CDR3 DNA: TGTGCCAGCAGTTGGAGGCAGGGGGAAAAACTGTTTTTT; CDR3 protein: CASSWRQGEKLFF
J gene: TRBJ1-1; clone size: .; V gene: TRBV19; D gene: .; CDR3 length: 14; CDR3 DNA: TGTGCCAGTAGTATCGCCCGGGGGAGCACTGAAGCTTTCTTT; CDR3 protein: CASSIARGSTEAFF
J gene: TRBJ1-1; clone size: few; V gene: TRBV11-2; D gene: TRBD1; CDR3 length: 15; CDR3 DNA: TGTGCCAGCAGCCCATACCGCGCGGACAGGGTGGTAGCTTTCTTT; CDR3 protein: CASSPYRADRVVAFF
J gene: TRBJ1-2; clone size: .; V gene: TRBV6-1; D gene: .; CDR3 length: 17; CDR3 DNA: TGTGCCAGCAGTGATATGGTTAGCGGCGGCGGGGACTATGGCTACACCTTC; CDR3 protein: CASSDMVSGGGDYGYTF
J gene: TRBJ1-5; clone size: .; V gene: TRBV30; D gene: .; CDR3 length: 14; CDR3 DNA: TGTGCCTGGAGTGTAGGGCCAGGGGATCAGCCCCAGCATTTT; CDR3 protein: CAWSVGPGDQPQHF
J gene: TRBJ2-1; clone size: few; V gene: TRBV7-7; D gene: TRBD1; CDR3 length: 14; CDR3 DNA: TGTGCCAGCAGCTTAGACACAGGGGGCAATGAGCAGTTCTTC; CDR3 protein: CASSLDTGGNEQFF
J gene: TRBJ2-1; clone size: .; V gene: TRBV6-4; D gene: TRBD1; CDR3 length: 15; CDR3 DNA: TGTGCCAGCAGTGACACCAGGACAGGGGGCAATGAGCAGTTCTTC; CDR3 protein: CASSDTRTGGNEQFF
J gene: TRBJ2-3; clone size: once; V gene: TRBV7-3; D gene: TRBD2; CDR3 length: 14; CDR3 DNA: TGTGCCAGCAGCTTAGGCGGGGGGCCGGATACGCAGTATTTT; CDR3 protein: CASSLGGGPDTQYF
J gene: TRBJ2-7; clone size: .; V gene: TRBV10-2; D gene: .; CDR3 length: 14; CDR3 DNA: TGCGCCAGCAGTGACCCCAGGGTGTCCTACGAGCAGTACTTC; CDR3 protein: CASSDPRVSYEQYF
J gene: TRBJ2-7; clone size: .; V gene: TRBV6-5; D gene: TRBD1; CDR3 length: 15; CDR3 DNA: TGTGCCAGCAGTCTACGCTCCGGGACAGGGTACGAGCAGTACTTC; CDR3 protein: CASSLRSGTGYEQYF
J gene: TRBJ2-7; clone size: few; V gene: TRBV10-2; D gene: TRBD1; CDR3 length: 13; CDR3 DNA: TGCGCCAGCAGTGAACAGGGGGCCGGCGAGCAGTACTTC; CDR3 protein: CASSEQGAGEQYF
J gene: TRBJ1-2; clone size: .; V gene: TRBV6-5; D gene: .; CDR3 length: 14; CDR3 DNA: TGTGCCAGCCGAGGGGGGGCAGAGGACTATGGCTACACCTTC; CDR3 protein: CASRGGAEDYGYTF
J gene: TRBJ2-5; clone size: once; V gene: TRBV6-1; D gene: .; CDR3 length: 14; CDR3 DNA: TGTGCCAGCAGTGAAGGACCGACGGGGGAGACCCAGTACTTC; CDR3 protein: CASSEGPTGETQYF
J gene: TRBJ1-2; clone size: .; V gene: TRBV14; D gene: .; CDR3 length: 12; CDR3 DNA: TGTGCCAGCAGCCAAGGGGGCTTTGGCTACACCTTC; CDR3 protein: CASSQGGFGYTF
J gene: TRBJ2-6; clone size: .; V gene: TRBV10-3; D gene: TRBD1; CDR3 length: 17; CDR3 DNA: TGTGCCATCAGTTCGGACAGGGGAACGGCCGGGGCCAACGTCCTGACTTTC; CDR3 protein: CAISSDRGTAGANVLTF
J gene: TRBJ1-6; clone size: .; V gene: TRBV5-1; D gene: .; CDR3 length: 15; CDR3 DNA: TGCGCCAGCAGCTTGGGTGTAGCAAATAATTCACCCCTCCACTTT; CDR3 protein: CASSLGVANNSPLHF
J gene: TRBJ2-2; clone size: .; V gene: TRBV7-6; D gene: TRBD2; CDR3 length: 19; CDR3 DNA: TGTGCCAGCAGCTTAGTGGGACTAGCGGGGGGCGCGAACACCGGGGAGCTGTTTTTT; CDR3 protein: CASSLVGLAGGANTGELFF
J gene: TRBJ2-3; clone size: .; V gene: TRBV12-5; D gene: TRBD1; CDR3 length: 15; CDR3 DNA: TGTGCTAGTGGTTTGGGACAGGGGGCGCGGGATACGCAGTATTTT; CDR3 protein: CASGLGQGARDTQYF
J gene: TRBJ2-1; clone size: .; V gene: TRBV6-2/TRBV6-3; D gene: TRBD2; CDR3 length: 16; CDR3 DNA: TGTGCCAGCAGTTACCCTAGACTAGCGGGGTACAATGAGCAGTTCTTC; CDR3 protein: CASSYPRLAGYNEQFF
J gene: TRBJ2-7; clone size: .; V gene: TRBV2; D gene: TRBD2; CDR3 length: 15; CDR3 DNA: TGTGCCAGCAGTGAAAAGGCTAGCGGGGGGGGCGAGCAGTACTTC; CDR3 protein: CASSEKASGGGEQYF
J gene: TRBJ1-1; clone size: .; V gene: TRBV6-1; D gene: .; CDR3 length: 13; CDR3 DNA: TGTGCCAGCAGTGAGAACAGGGAGACTGAAGCTTTCTTT; CDR3 protein: CASSENRETEAFF
J gene: TRBJ1-5; clone size: .; V gene: TRBV6-4; D gene: .; CDR3 length: 17; CDR3 DNA: TGTGCCAGCAGTGACTCGACGGCAGGGACTATCAATCAGCCCCAGCATTTT; CDR3 protein: CASSDSTAGTINQPQHF